The entry that follows covers one TCR beta chain sequence. Its specificity is not known. These data come from a study of response to subunit inactivated influenza vaccine. Study-level findings and limits: The authors proposed limited new T cell recruitment per seasonal influenza vaccination.

The germline gives CDR1 SGHTA, CDR2 FQGNSA. The CDR3 is 17 residues long. V gave up 6 bases and J gave up 1 base; unmatched junction bases: 8. TCRdb processed the RT-PCR reads anew with MiXCR; each CDR3 protein has one entry. Of under 550,000 distinct CDR3 sequences in the sample, about 7.2% are singletons; the top ten hold less than 15%. The sample here was PBMCs from blood, taken roughly 24 months after vaccination. The clonotype comes from a man aged 45-69 years who received an inactivated influenza vaccine. V gene TRBV7-2 combines with J gene TRBJ1-6, with 8 bases fitting TRBD1. CDR3 DNA: TGTGCCAGCAGGACCGGGACAGGATCTTCCTATAATTCACCCCTCCACTTT. Amino acids: CASRTGTGSSYNSPLHF.